This TCR beta chain was retrieved from a study of beta chain features in type 1 diabetes. Whole-study results and caveats: Shortening that was moderate but significant affected the TCRB CDR3s of Type 1 diabetes patients in all four CD4+ subsets. Any HLA type influence on TCRB rearrangement was left unresolved here. Shorter templates might be favored by PCR, and equally so in patients and in controls.

Turning to this clone: Antigen: not known.

The CDR3 has 16 amino acids. Germline V gene lookup returns CDR1 MGHRA and CDR2 YSYEKL. Trimming left V 0 bases short and J 4 bases short, with 16 bases between. Expressed TCRB transcripts were sequenced after all isolated RNA was converted to cDNA. Naive, central memory and regulatory T cell samples averaged around 3.3 million reads. Assay used: immunoSEQ multiplex PCR; TCRdb lists only in-frame clones, some missing. This table holds some 350,000 clones, roughly 13% found once. All of the sorted populations showed purity greater than 95%. What was sequenced was naive CD4+ T cells from blood. The gene calls are TRBV4-1 and TRBJ2-7; D perhaps matches TRBD2 (5 bases). This sequence originates from a woman between 18 and 29 years old with type 1 diabetes. This CDR3 is CASSQDLSGGRYEQYF. CDR3 in DNA: TGCGCCAGCAGCCAAGATTTAAGCGGAGGAAGGTACGAGCAGTACTTC.